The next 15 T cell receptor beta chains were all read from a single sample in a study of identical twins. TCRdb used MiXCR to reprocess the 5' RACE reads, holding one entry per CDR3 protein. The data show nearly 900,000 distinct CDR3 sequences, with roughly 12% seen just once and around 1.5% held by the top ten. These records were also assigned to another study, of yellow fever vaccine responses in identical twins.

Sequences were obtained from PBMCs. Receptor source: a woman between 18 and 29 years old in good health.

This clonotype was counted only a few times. CDR3 coding DNA: TGCGCCAGCAGCTTGGGGACTAGCGGGAGCGCAGATACGCAGTATTTT. Translation: CASSLGTSGSADTQYF. The gene calls are TRBV5-1 and TRBJ2-3, with 13 bases aligning to TRBD2. After removal of 0 bases from V and 4 bases from J, the junction contained 2 bases not matched to a gene. Germline CDR1 SGHRS, CDR2 YFSETQ. This CDR3 region has 16 residues.

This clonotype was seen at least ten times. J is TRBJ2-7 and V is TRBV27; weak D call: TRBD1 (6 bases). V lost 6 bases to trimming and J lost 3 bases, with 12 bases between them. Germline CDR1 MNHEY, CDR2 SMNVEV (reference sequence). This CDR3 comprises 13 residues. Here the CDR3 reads CASSRARGYEQYF. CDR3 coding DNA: TGTGCCAGCAGCCGGGCCAGGGGCTACGAGCAGTACTTC.

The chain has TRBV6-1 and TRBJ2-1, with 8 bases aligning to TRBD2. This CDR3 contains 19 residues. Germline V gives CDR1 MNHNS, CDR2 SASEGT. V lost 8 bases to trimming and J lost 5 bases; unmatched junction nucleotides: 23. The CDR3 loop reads CASQRVGSGREITNNEQFF. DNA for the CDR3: TGTGCCAGCCAAAGGGTAGGGAGCGGGAGAGAAATTACCAACAATGAGCAGTTCTTC.

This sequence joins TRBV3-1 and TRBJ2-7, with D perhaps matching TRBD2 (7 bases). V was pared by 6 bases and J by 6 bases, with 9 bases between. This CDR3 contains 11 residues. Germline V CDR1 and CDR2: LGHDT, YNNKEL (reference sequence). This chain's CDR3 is CASRGGGEQYV. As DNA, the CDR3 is TGTGCCAGCAGGGGAGGGGGCGAGCAGTACGTC.

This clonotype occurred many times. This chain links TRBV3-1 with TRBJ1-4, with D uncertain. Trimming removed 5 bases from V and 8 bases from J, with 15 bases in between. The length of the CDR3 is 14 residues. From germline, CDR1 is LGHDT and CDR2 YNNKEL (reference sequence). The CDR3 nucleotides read TGTGCCAGCAGCGTGGAGGCAGGCCCCGAAAAACTGTTTTTT. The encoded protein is CASSVEAGPEKLFF.

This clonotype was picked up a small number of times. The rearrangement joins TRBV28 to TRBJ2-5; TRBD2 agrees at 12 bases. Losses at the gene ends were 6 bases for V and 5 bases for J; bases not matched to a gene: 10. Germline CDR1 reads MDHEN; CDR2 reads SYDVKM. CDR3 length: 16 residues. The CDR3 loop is CASSYPPTSGGETQYF. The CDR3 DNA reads TGTGCCAGCAGCTATCCCCCGACTAGCGGGGGTGAGACCCAGTACTTC.

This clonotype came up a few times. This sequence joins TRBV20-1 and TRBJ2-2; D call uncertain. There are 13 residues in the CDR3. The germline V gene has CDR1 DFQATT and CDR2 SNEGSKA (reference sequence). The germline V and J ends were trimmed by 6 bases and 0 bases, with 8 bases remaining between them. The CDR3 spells CSAYRTNTGELFF. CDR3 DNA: TGCAGTGCCTACAGAACGAACACCGGGGAGCTGTTTTTT.

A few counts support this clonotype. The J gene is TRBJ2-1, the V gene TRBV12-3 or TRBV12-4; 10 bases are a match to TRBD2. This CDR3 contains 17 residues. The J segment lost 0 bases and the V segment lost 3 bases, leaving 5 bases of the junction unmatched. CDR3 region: CASSLGTSVSSYNEQFF. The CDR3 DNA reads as TGTGCCAGCAGTTTGGGGACTAGCGTTAGCTCCTACAATGAGCAGTTCTTC.

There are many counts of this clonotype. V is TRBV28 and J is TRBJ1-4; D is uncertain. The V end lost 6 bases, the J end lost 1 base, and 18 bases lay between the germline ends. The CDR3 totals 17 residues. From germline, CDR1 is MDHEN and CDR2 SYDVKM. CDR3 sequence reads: CASSPVRASGTNEKLFF. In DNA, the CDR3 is TGTGCCAGCAGCCCTGTAAGGGCAAGCGGAACTAATGAAAAACTGTTTTTT.

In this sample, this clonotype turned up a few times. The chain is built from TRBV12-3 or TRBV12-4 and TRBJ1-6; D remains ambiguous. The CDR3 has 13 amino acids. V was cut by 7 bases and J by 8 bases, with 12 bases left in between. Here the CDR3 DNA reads TGTGCCAGCACCCCGAGGCGGGATTCACCCCTCCACTTT. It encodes CASTPRRDSPLHF.

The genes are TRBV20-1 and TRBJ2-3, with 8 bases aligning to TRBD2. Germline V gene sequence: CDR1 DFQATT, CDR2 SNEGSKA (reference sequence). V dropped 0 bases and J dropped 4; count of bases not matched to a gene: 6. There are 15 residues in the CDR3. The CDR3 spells CSARDQAGVADTQYF. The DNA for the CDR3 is TGCAGTGCTAGAGACCAAGCGGGAGTGGCAGATACGCAGTATTTT.

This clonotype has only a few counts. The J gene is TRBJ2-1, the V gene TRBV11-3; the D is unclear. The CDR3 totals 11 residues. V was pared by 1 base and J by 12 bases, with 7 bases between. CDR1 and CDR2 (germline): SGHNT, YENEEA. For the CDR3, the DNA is TGTGCCAGCAGCTTAGGCCTACCGCAGTTCTTC. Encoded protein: CASSLGLPQFF.

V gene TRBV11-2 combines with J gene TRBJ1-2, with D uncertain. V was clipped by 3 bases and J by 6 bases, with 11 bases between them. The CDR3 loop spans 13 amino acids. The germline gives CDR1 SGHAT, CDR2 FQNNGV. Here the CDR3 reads CASSFSAGNGYTF. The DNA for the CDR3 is TGTGCCAGCAGCTTTTCGGCGGGGAATGGCTACACCTTC.

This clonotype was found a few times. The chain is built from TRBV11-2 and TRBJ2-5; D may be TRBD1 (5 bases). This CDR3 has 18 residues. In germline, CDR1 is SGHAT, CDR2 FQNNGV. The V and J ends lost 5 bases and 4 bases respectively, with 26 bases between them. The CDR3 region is CASSPYPGKHLSVETQYF. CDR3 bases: TGTGCCAGCAGCCCTTACCCAGGGAAGCATTTATCGGTAGAGACCCAGTACTTC.

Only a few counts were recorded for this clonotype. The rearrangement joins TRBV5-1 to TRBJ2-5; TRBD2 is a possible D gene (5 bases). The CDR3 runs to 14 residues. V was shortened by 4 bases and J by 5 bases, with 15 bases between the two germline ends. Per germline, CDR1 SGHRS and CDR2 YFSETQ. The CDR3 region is CASSQETIGETQYF. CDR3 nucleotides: TGCGCCAGCAGCCAGGAGACTATCGGGGAGACCCAGTACTTC.